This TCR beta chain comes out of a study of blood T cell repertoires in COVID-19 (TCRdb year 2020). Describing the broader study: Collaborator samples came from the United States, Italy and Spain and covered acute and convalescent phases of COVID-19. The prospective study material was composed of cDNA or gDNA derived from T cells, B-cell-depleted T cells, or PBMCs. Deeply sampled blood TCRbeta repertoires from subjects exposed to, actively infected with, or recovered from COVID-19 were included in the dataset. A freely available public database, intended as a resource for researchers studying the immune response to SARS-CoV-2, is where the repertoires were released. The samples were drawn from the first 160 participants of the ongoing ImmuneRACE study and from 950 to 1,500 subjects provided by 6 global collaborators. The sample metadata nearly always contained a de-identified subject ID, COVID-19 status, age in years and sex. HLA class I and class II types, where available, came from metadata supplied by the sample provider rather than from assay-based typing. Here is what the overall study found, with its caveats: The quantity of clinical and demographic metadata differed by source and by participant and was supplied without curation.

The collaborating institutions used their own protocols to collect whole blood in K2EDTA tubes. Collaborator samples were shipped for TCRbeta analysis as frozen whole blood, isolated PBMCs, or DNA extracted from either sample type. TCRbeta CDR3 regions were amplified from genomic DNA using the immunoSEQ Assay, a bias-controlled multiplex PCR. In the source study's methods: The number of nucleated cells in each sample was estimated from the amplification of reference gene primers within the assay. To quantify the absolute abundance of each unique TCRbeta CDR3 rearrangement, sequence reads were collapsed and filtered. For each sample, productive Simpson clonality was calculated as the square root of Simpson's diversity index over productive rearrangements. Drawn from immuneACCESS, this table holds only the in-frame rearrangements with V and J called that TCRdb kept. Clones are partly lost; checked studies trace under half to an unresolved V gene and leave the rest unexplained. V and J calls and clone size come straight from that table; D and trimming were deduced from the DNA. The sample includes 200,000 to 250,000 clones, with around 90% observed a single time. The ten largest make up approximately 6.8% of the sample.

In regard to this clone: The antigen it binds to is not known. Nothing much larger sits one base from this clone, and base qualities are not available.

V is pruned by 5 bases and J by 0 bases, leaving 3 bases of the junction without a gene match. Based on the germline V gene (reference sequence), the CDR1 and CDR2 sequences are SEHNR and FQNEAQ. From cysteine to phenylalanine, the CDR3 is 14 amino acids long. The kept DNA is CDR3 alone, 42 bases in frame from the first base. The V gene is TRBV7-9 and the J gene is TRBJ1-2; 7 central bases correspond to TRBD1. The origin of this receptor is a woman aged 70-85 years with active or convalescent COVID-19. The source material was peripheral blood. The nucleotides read TGTGCCAGCAGCCAGGGACAGACTAACTATGGCTACACCTTC. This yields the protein CASSQGQTNYGYTF.